The rows below give T cell receptor beta chains drawn from one sample of a study of blood T cell repertoires in COVID-19. Sequencing used immunoSEQ multiplex PCR; TCRdb keeps in-frame clones, though not all of them. The sample includes around 95,000 clones, approximately 87% seen only once; the top ten take 10% to 15%. The material sequenced was peripheral blood. The receptors derive from a human donor in a cohort sampled during active COVID-19. CDR3s include the opening cysteine and the closing phenylalanine or tryptophan. The order of the fields is V gene, J gene, clone size, D gene, CDR3 DNA, CDR3 protein. D genes are given only for firm matches. Clone size is shown for a subset of rows, as once, few, many or a class of expanded clone.

TRBV27	TRBJ2-7	-	-	TGTGCCAGCAGCAGATGGGGACTTTCCTACGAGCAGTACTTC	CASSRWGLSYEQYF
TRBV4-1	TRBJ2-1	-	-	TGCGCCAGCAGCCAAGAGGACAGCTCCTACAATGAGCAGTTCTTC	CASSQEDSSYNEQFF
TRBV19	TRBJ2-1	-	TRBD1	TGTGCCAGTAGTACCCGGGGACAGCGGAATGAGCAGTTCTTC	CASSTRGQRNEQFF
TRBV7-9	TRBJ2-5	-	-	TGTGCCAGCAGCTTTTCCAGGGAGACCCAGTACTTC	CASSFSRETQYF
TRBV19	TRBJ2-7	-	-	TGTGCCAGTAGGCCTCGGGACATTACCTACGAGCAGTACTTC	CASRPRDITYEQYF
TRBV6-1	TRBJ2-4	-	TRBD1	TGTGCCAGCAGTGAACAGGGGGTCAAAAACATTCAGTACTTC	CASSEQGVKNIQYF
TRBV7-2	TRBJ2-7	-	-	TGTGCCAGCAGCTTAGAGGCGGGTGTAGACCGCTACGAGCAGTACTTC	CASSLEAGVDRYEQYF
TRBV19	TRBJ2-7	-	-	TGTGCCAGTAGTACCGTAGGCGGCTACGAGCAGTACTTC	CASSTVGGYEQYF
TRBV7-9	TRBJ2-1	-	TRBD1	TGTGCCAGCAGCTTAGACAGGGGGTATTTCAATGAGCAGTTCTTC	CASSLDRGYFNEQFF
TRBV20-1	TRBJ2-7	-	-	TGCAGTGCTAGAGACAATTACGAGCAGTACTTC	CSARDNYEQYF
TRBV9	TRBJ2-1	-	TRBD2	TGTGCCAGCAGCCCAGCGGGGGGGGGCTCCTACAATGAGCAGTTCTTC	CASSPAGGGSYNEQFF
TRBV21-1	TRBJ2-2	-	-	TGTGCCAGCAGCAAAGGGAGGGCCGGGGAGCTGTTTTTT	CASSKGRAGELFF
TRBV11-3	TRBJ1-6	-	TRBD1	TGTGCCAGCAGCTTTGGGGACAGCTCCTCCTATAATTCACCCCTCCACTTT	CASSFGDSSSYNSPLHF
TRBV6-2/TRBV6-3	TRBJ2-1	-	-	TGTGCCAGCAGTTCCGCCCCAGGGGTCAATGAGCAGTTCTTC	CASSSAPGVNEQFF
TRBV6-5	TRBJ1-2	-	TRBD1	TGTGCCAGCAGGCGTCAGGGGGCTAAAGGGGATGGCTACACCTTC	CASRRQGAKGDGYTF
TRBV4-3	TRBJ1-2	-	TRBD1	TGCGCCAGCAGCCAAGGTTGGGACAGTGTTTATGGCTACACCTTC	CASSQGWDSVYGYTF
TRBV6-5	TRBJ1-1	few	-	TGTGCCAGCAGAGACAGGCAGGGAACTGAAGCTTTCTTT	CASRDRQGTEAFF
TRBV11-2	TRBJ2-5	-	-	TGTGCCAGCAGCTTTAGGGCAAAGCGGGACCAAGAGACCCAGTACTTC	CASSFRAKRDQETQYF
TRBV7-2	TRBJ2-5	-	TRBD1	TGTGCCAGCAGCTCAAAGACCGGGACAGAAGAGACCCAGTACTTC	CASSSKTGTEETQYF
TRBV12-3/TRBV12-4	TRBJ2-1	-	TRBD2	TGTGCCAGCAGCCCTAGCGGGATTAGTGAGCAGTTCTTC	CASSPSGISEQFF
TRBV10-1	TRBJ1-5	-	-	TGCGCCAGCAGTGCAGGGGTTGATCAGCCCCAGCATTTT	CASSAGVDQPQHF
TRBV27	TRBJ2-7	once	-	TGTGCCAGCAGTTCCGTAGCTGCGACAGGTACCTACGAGCAGTACTTC	CASSSVAATGTYEQYF
TRBV6-5	TRBJ2-7	-	TRBD2	TGTGCCAGCAATGGGAGGGAGACCTACGAGCAGTACTTC	CASNGRETYEQYF
TRBV9	TRBJ2-7	-	TRBD1	TGTGCCAGCAGTCGACAGGGGGGCAGTTACGAGCAGTACTTC	CASSRQGGSYEQYF
TRBV29-1	TRBJ2-7	-	-	TGCAGCGTTATACAGGGTGCATACGAGCAGTACTTC	CSVIQGAYEQYF
TRBV11-2	TRBJ2-1	-	TRBD2	TGTGCCAGCAGCTTACGCGGGGGGATATCCTACAATGAGCAGTTCTTC	CASSLRGGISYNEQFF
TRBV18	TRBJ2-1	-	-	TGTGCCAGCTCACGGGCTGGGCAGAATGAGCAGTTCTTC	CASSRAGQNEQFF
TRBV5-4	TRBJ2-7	-	TRBD2	TGTGCCAGCAGCGGTGGACTAGCGGGAGTATCCGAGCAGTACTTC	CASSGGLAGVSEQYF
TRBV19	TRBJ2-1	-	TRBD2	TGTGCCAGTAGTTTATCCGGGACTAGCGGGGGGAAGTTCTTC	CASSLSGTSGGKFF
TRBV18	TRBJ1-2	-	-	TGTGCCAGCTCCCTAAACTTAAGGGAGAACTATGGCTACACCTTC	CASSLNLRENYGYTF
TRBV5-1	TRBJ1-1	-	TRBD1	TGCGCCAGCAGCTGGGACAGCATGAACACTGAAGCTTTCTTT	CASSWDSMNTEAFF
TRBV19	TRBJ1-1	-	TRBD1	TGTGCCAGTAGTTGGACAGGGCCCCTGAACACTGAAGCTTTCTTT	CASSWTGPLNTEAFF
TRBV3-1/TRBV3-2	TRBJ2-3	-	TRBD2	TGTGCCAGCAGCCAAGGGCGACTAGCGGGTTTGTCAGATACGCAGTATTTT	CASSQGRLAGLSDTQYF
TRBV18	TRBJ2-7	-	-	TGTGCCAGCTCCCCGGGAGTCAACTACGAGCAGTACTTC	CASSPGVNYEQYF
TRBV6-2/TRBV6-3	TRBJ1-5	few	-	TGTGCCAGCAGTTACTCGTATTCGGCGGGGATCAATCAGCCCCAGCATTTT	CASSYSYSAGINQPQHF
TRBV23-1	TRBJ2-5	-	TRBD1	TGCGCCAGCAGTCAATCCTCCCCGGACAGGGGTGGGCAAGAGACCCAGTACTTC	CASSQSSPDRGGQETQYF
TRBV19	TRBJ1-2	-	-	TGTGCCAGTAGTTCGGGGGACGGGTCGGACTATGGCTACACCTTC	CASSSGDGSDYGYTF
TRBV2	TRBJ2-4	-	TRBD2	TGTGCCAGCAGAGCGGGGACTAGCGGGGGTAACATTCAGTACTTC	CASRAGTSGGNIQYF
TRBV5-1	TRBJ2-7	-	TRBD2	TGCGCCAGCAGCAGAGATACCGGGACTAGCGGGATCAACGAGCAGTACTTC	CASSRDTGTSGINEQYF
TRBV6-5	TRBJ1-1	-	-	TGTGCCAGCAGTTACTTGTCAGGGTTGAACACTGAAGCTTTCTTT	CASSYLSGLNTEAFF
TRBV6-5	TRBJ2-4	-	TRBD1	TGTGCCAGCAGGGACAGGGGGTTTGTCAAAAACATTCAGTACTTC	CASRDRGFVKNIQYF
TRBV4-1	TRBJ1-5	-	-	TGCGCCAGCAGCCCCGGGAACCCTAATCAGCCCCAGCATTTT	CASSPGNPNQPQHF
TRBV15	TRBJ2-7	once	TRBD1	TGTGCCACCCAAAATTTCCGGACAGGGAGCTACGAGCAGTACTTC	CATQNFRTGSYEQYF
TRBV10-2	TRBJ1-4	-	-	TGCGCCAGCAGTTGGCGGGGGAATGAAAAACTGTTTTTT	CASSWRGNEKLFF
TRBV7-2	TRBJ2-1	-	TRBD2	TGTGCCAGCAGCCCGCGAGGGGGACTAGCGGGAGGGCAATACAATGAGCAGTTCTTC	CASSPRGGLAGGQYNEQFF
TRBV19	TRBJ2-6	once	TRBD1	TGTGCCAGTAGTGATCCGGGACAGGGGCTCTCTGGGGCCAACGTCCTGACTTTC	CASSDPGQGLSGANVLTF